This T cell receptor (beta chain) was captured in a study of T cells in Graves' hyperthyroidism and ophthalmopathy. Per the germline V gene, CDR1 is MGHRA and CDR2 is YSYEKL. This CDR3 contains 14 residues. Trimming pared 0 bases from V and 0 bases from J, leaving 6 bases between. RNA transcripts yielded amplified TCR beta CDR3 regions. The study used the HTBI primer set for a first-round RT-PCR of the TCR CDR3. Each CDR3 protein is one row after TCRdb ran MiXCR on the multiplex PCR reads. The sample gives a few hundred thousand distinct CDR3 sequences, under 20% of which show up once; 35% to 50% is in the top ten.

Sequenced input: blood. The TCR comes from a man aged 18 to 35 with Graves' ophthalmopathy. This sequence joins TRBV4-1 and TRBJ2-7; D not certain. The CDR3 protein is CASSQEGFSYEQYF. DNA for the CDR3: TGCGCCAGCAGCCAAGAGGGCTTCTCCTACGAGCAGTACTTC.